The clone carrying this T cell receptor (beta chain) was detected many times. The antigen remains undetermined. This specimen belongs to a study of T cells in Graves' hyperthyroidism and ophthalmopathy. Looking at the study overall: Pretreatment peripheral blood was obtained at initial diagnosis. Regarding the study as a whole: Ophthalmopathy, as predicted by the model, came a median roughly 6.5 months after the prediction. A model built on 13 V-J features separated ophthalmopathy from stable hyperthyroidism.

Researchers amplified the TCR beta CDR3 regions from RNA transcripts. Researchers ran a first-round RT-PCR on the TCR CDR3 using the HTBI primer set. TCRdb reprocessed the multiplex PCR reads via MiXCR and lists one record per CDR3 protein. This sample has around 35,000 distinct CDR3 sequences, with 40% to 60% found just once. Germline lookup yields CDR1 MNHNS and CDR2 SASEGT. This CDR3 comprises 12 residues. Trimming took off 2 bases at V and 0 bases at J, with 1 base between the two ends. Ophthalmopathy cases met thresholds of Clinical Activity Score at least 3, NOSPECS grade at least 4 and duration under 3 months.

The sample taken for sequencing was blood. This rearrangement joins TRBV6-1 to TRBJ2-5; D is unresolved. The sequence came from a man aged 40-49 years with Graves' ophthalmopathy. CDR3 region: CASSEHQETQYF. DNA for the CDR3: TGTGCCAGCAGTGAACACCAAGAGACCCAGTACTTC.